The next 26 T cell receptor beta chains were all read from a single sample in a study of T cells in Graves' hyperthyroidism and ophthalmopathy. Authors of the study amplified TCR beta CDR3 regions from RNA transcripts. First-round RT-PCR of the TCR CDR3 relied on the HTBI primer set. TCRdb itself ran the multiplex PCR reads through MiXCR, one entry per CDR3 protein. The sample consists of around 35,000 distinct CDR3 sequences, under 65% of them appearing once. The source material was blood. These receptors all stem from a woman aged 40 to 50 with Graves' ophthalmopathy.

This clonotype was seen repeatedly, ten times or more. The CDR3 sequence: CASSYGLSNEKLFF. CDR3 DNA sequence: TGTGCCAGCAGTTACGGGCTAAGTAATGAAAAACTGTTTTTT. V gene TRBV6-6 combines with J gene TRBJ1-4; D not resolved. CDR1 and CDR2 from the germline V gene are MNHNY and SVGAGI (reference sequence). V dropped 2 bases and J dropped 4 bases, with 8 bases sitting between them. The CDR3 sequence is 14 residues long.

As to this clonotype: Mismatch with germline at one junction end may stem from a read error. The V and J genes are TRBV11-2 and TRBJ1-5, with D maybe TRBD1 (5 bases). The CDR3 length is 14 residues. Looked up from germline, CDR1 is SGHAT and CDR2 is FQNNGV. CDR3 amino acids: CARSGRDSNQPQHF. The CDR3 DNA reads as TGTGCCCGCAGCGGCAGGGATAGCAATCAGCCCCAGCATTTT. The full variable domain, in which reference TRBV11-2 and TRBJ1-5 provide the parts outside the CDR3, is EAGVAQSPRYKIIEKRQSVAFWCNPISGHATLYWYQQILGQGPKLLIQFQNNGVVDDSQLPKDRFSAERLKGVDSTLKIQPAKLEDSAVYLCARSGRDSNQPQHFGDGTRLSIL.

This clonotype has only one observation. One junction end disagrees with the germline gene, perhaps due to a read error. The CDR3 DNA reads as TGCAGTGCTAGAGATGGGACTAGCGGGATGGATGAGCAGTCCTTC. Protein: CSARDGTSGMDEQSF. The chain links TRBV20-1 to TRBJ2-1; 13 bases agree with TRBD2. This CDR3 region has 15 residues. Germline CDR1 is DFQATT and CDR2 is SNEGSKA (reference sequence).

V is TRBV2 and J is TRBJ2-3, with D possibly matching TRBD2 (6 bases). With 6 bases removed from V and 0 bases from J, the gap between germline ends came to 13 bases. Germline CDR1 and CDR2: SNHLY and FYNNEI. The CDR3 is 15 amino acids. The CDR3 DNA reads as TGTGCCAGCAGGGACGGGCTAGCGAGCACAGATACGCAGTATTTT. It yields the protein CASRDGLASTDTQYF. Drawing the rest from reference TRBV2 and TRBJ2-3, the complete variable domain is EPEVTQTPSHQVTQMGQEVILRCVPISNHLYFYWYRQILGQKVEFLVSFYNNEISEKSEIFDDQFSVERPDGSNFTLKIRSTKLEDSAMYFCASRDGLASTDTQYFGPGTRLTVL.

Points on this clonotype: Lacking the conserved final phenylalanine or tryptophan, this CDR3 likely reflects a read error. The chain combines TRBV11-3 with TRBJ2-3, with unresolved D. The length of the CDR3 is 13 residues. The V gene's germline CDR1 is SGHNT and CDR2 YENEEA. CDR3 sequence: CVSSLGEADTQYS. In DNA, the CDR3 is TGTGTCAGCAGCTTAGGTGAGGCAGATACGCAGTATTCT.

Notes on this clonotype: Because the CDR3's place on the DNA is in doubt, the DNA is left out and the CDR3 is given as listed by TCRdb. The rearrangement joins TRBV9 to TRBJ2-2; the D segment call TRBD1 is taken from the table without a DNA check. Germline CDR1 is SGDLS and CDR2 is YYNGEE. The CDR3 totals 20 residues, both ends included. The CDR3 protein is CASSDGGHQGETQYFGELFF.

The chain uses TRBV15 and TRBJ2-3; 13 bases match TRBD2. Unmatched junction bases numbered 6, after V lost 3 bases and J lost 3 bases. CDR1 is LNHNV and CDR2 is YYDKDF in the germline V gene (reference sequence). This CDR3 contains 17 residues. CDR3 DNA sequence: TGTGCCACCAGCAGCCCACGACTAGCGGGAGGTACAGATACGCAGTATTTT. It specifies CATSSPRLAGGTDTQYF.

The rearrangement uses TRBV7-9 and TRBJ2-3; TRBD2 matches at 11 bases. The CDR3 length is 15 residues. Germline values: CDR1 SEHNR, CDR2 FQNEAQ (reference sequence). The ends lost 1 base at V and 4 bases at J; junction bases unmatched: 1. CDR3 residues: CASSLGGLAADTQYF. CDR3 bases: TGTGCCAGCAGCTTAGGGGGACTAGCGGCAGATACGCAGTATTTT.

In this sample, this clonotype turned up many times. The rearrangement links TRBV19 to TRBJ2-4; D uncertain. V lost 4 bases and J 0 bases, leaving 10 bases between the germline ends. CDR3 length equals 15 residues. CDR1 LNHDA and CDR2 SQIVND come from the germline V gene (reference sequence). This CDR3 is CASSNLDIAKNIQYF. The CDR3 DNA reads as TGTGCCAGTAGTAATTTAGATATAGCCAAAAACATTCAGTACTTC.

This clonotype showed up many times. V is TRBV9 and J is TRBJ1-1, with no clear D. The CDR3 is 13 amino acids. V dropped 5 bases and J dropped 6 bases, with 14 bases sitting between them. In germline, CDR1 is SGDLS, CDR2 YYNGEE. The CDR3 spells CASSPSGRSEAFF. The CDR3 DNA is TGTGCCAGCAGTCCCTCCGGCCGCTCTGAAGCTTTCTTT.

This clonotype was recorded at least ten times. The rearrangement uses TRBV18 and TRBJ1-5; D gene unclear. In germline, CDR1 is KGHSH, CDR2 LQKENI. The CDR3 sequence is 13 residues long. With 3 bases removed from V and 5 bases from J, the gap between germline ends came to 8 bases. CDR3 loop: CASSPSGDQPQHF. The DNA for the CDR3 is TGTGCCAGCTCACCGAGCGGAGATCAGCCCCAGCATTTT.

In DNA, the CDR3 is TGTGCCAGCAGTGACTCGGGGGTTACTGAGCAGTTCTTC. The encoded protein is CASSDSGVTEQFF. The chain carries TRBV6-4 and TRBJ2-1; the D call may be TRBD1 or TRBD2 (5 bases each). This CDR3 is 13 amino acids long. V dropped 0 bases and J dropped 9 bases, with 9 bases sitting between them. Germline V gene data show CDR1 as MRHNA and CDR2 as SNTAGT.

The chain uses TRBV4-2 and TRBJ2-7; 9 bases match TRBD2. CDR3 size: 15 residues. The junction had 4 bases not matched to a gene; V was cut back by 0 bases and J by 4 bases. Germline-derived CDR1 and CDR2 are LGHNA and YNFKEQ. The CDR3 protein is CASSQDSGSGYEQYF. CDR3 sequence (DNA): TGTGCCAGCAGCCAAGATAGCGGGAGTGGGTACGAGCAGTACTTC.

CDR3 sequence (DNA): TGTGCCAGCATCCGCGGAGGGGGGATCTATGGCTACACCTTC. It translates to CASIRGGGIYGYTF. V gene TRBV5-6 combines with J gene TRBJ1-2; possibly TRBD1 for D (6 bases). Deletions cut 6 bases from V and 4 bases from J, with 16 bases between. CDR1 and CDR2 from the germline V gene are SGHDT and YYEEEE. CDR3 length equals 14 residues.

At least ten counts were recorded for this clonotype. This chain joins TRBV5-1 and TRBJ1-1, with D unclear. Trimming cost V 2 bases and J 1 base, with 6 bases left between them. The CDR3 sequence is 13 residues long. Germline CDR1 SGHRS, CDR2 YFSETQ. CDR3 protein: CASSFGRNTEAFF. CDR3 bases: TGCGCCAGCAGCTTTGGACGGAACACTGAAGCTTTCTTT. Full variable domain (remainder filled in from reference TRBV5-1 and TRBJ1-1): KAGVTQTPRYLIKTRGQQVTLSCSPISGHRSVSWYQQTPGQGLQFLFEYFSETQRNKGNFPGRFSGRQFSNSRSEMNVSTLELGDSALYLCASSFGRNTEAFFGQGTRLTVV.

This clonotype turned up a few times. CDR3 sequence reads: CASSLRASGLNQPQHF. The CDR3 DNA follows: TGTGCCAGCAGTTTAAGGGCGTCAGGACTCAATCAGCCCCAGCATTTT. V and J are TRBV12-3 or TRBV12-4 and TRBJ1-5, with D unclear. The CDR3 loop spans 16 amino acids. Trimming took off 2 bases at V and 3 bases at J, with 14 bases between the two ends.

In regard to this clonotype: One end of the junction varies from germline; a read error may be responsible. The CDR3 spells CASSPLSPGELFF. The CDR3 nucleotides are TGTGCCAGCAGCCCCCTTTCCCCCGGGGAGCTGTTCTTT. The chain combines TRBV11-2 with TRBJ2-2; D might be TRBD2 (5 bases). CDR1 and CDR2 from the germline V gene are SGHAT and FQNNGV. This CDR3 spans 13 amino acids.

This sequence joins TRBV18 and TRBJ2-5; D might be TRBD1 or TRBD2, each matching 6 bases. V was clipped by 2 bases and J by 4 bases, with 11 bases between them. This CDR3 contains 14 residues. Germline lookup yields CDR1 KGHSH and CDR2 LQKENI. CDR3 DNA: TGTGCCAGCTCACCAGGAGGGGGTTTAGAGACCCAGTACTTC. It is translated as CASSPGGGLETQYF.

This rearrangement joins TRBV7-2 to TRBJ2-1; D unresolved. V was trimmed by 5 bases and J by 10 bases, leaving 18 bases between them. This CDR3 region has 14 residues. Germline assignment: CDR1 SGHTA and CDR2 FQGNSA. The CDR3 coding sequence is TGTGCCAGCAGCCCTTGGGCAGGAGCCGGGGAGCAGTTCTTC. It codes for CASSPWAGAGEQFF.

The sample holds many counts of this clonotype. This chain joins TRBV6-5 and TRBJ2-2, with 7 bases aligning to TRBD1. V lost 2 bases, J lost 0 bases, and 3 bases stayed unmatched. The CDR3 totals 16 residues. Germline V gives CDR1 MNHEY, CDR2 SVGAGI. The CDR3: CASSYSGQANTGELFF. CDR3 DNA sequence: TGTGCCAGCAGTTACAGTGGACAGGCGAACACCGGGGAGCTGTTTTTT.

Many counts were recorded for this clonotype. The CDR3 region is CARSGQGVSRGTEAFF. The CDR3 coding sequence is TGTGCCAGATCAGGACAGGGGGTTAGTAGGGGCACTGAAGCTTTCTTT. This chain links TRBV19 with TRBJ1-1; TRBD1 agrees at 10 bases. The germline V gene encodes CDR1 LNHDA and CDR2 SQIVND (reference sequence). Trimming at V came to 9 bases and at J to 4 bases, leaving 14 bases not matched to a gene. The CDR3 totals 16 residues.

The rearrangement joins TRBV25-1 to TRBJ2-7; 8 bases are a match to TRBD2. The V gene end was trimmed by 8 bases and the J gene end by 7 bases; junction bases not matched to a gene: 13. The CDR3 has 14 amino acids. Germline CDR1 reads MGHDK; CDR2 reads SYGVNS. The CDR3 nucleotides are TGTGCCAGCTCACCAGGTCGGGAGGGGGAAGAGCAGTACTTC. It specifies CASSPGREGEEQYF.

There are many counts of this clonotype. The chain links TRBV3-1 to TRBJ2-1; maybe TRBD2 (6 bases). This CDR3 has 14 residues. The V gene's germline CDR1 is LGHDT and CDR2 YNNKEL (reference sequence). V shed 5 bases and J shed 1 base, with 9 bases lying between them. CDR3 bases: TGTGCCAGCAGCGTTAGCGGATCCTACAATGAGCAGTTCTTC. Encoded protein: CASSVSGSYNEQFF.

This clonotype appeared many times. This chain connects TRBV6-2 or TRBV6-3 to TRBJ1-5; no firm D call. V lost 7 bases to trimming and J lost 2 bases, with 9 bases between them. From germline, CDR1 is MNHEY and CDR2 SVGEGT. The CDR3 is 13 residues long. The DNA of the CDR3 is TGTGCCAGCACACCCTGGGGCAATCAGCCCCAGCATTTT. This codes for CASTPWGNQPQHF.

The gene calls are TRBV12-3 or TRBV12-4 and TRBJ2-3; TRBD2 agrees at 9 bases. V lost 7 bases and J lost 7; bases outside the gene matches: 12. This CDR3 is built from 15 residues. CDR3 DNA: TGTGCCAGCACCAGACTAGCGGCCCTCGGGAATACGCAGTATTTT. Amino acid sequence: CASTRLAALGNTQYF.

This clonotype was recorded many times. Possible read error: a much larger clone is one base away. The V gene is TRBV7-9, the J gene TRBJ2-7, with 9 bases identical to TRBD1. There are 16 residues in the CDR3. Unmatched junction bases numbered 7, after V lost 2 bases and J lost 2 bases. Germline V gene lookup returns CDR1 SEHNR and CDR2 FQNEAQ (reference sequence). CDR3 DNA sequence: TGTGCCAGCAGCTTACAAGGGACAGGGTCTGCCTACGAGCAGTACTTC. This codes for CASSLQGTGSAYEQYF. Filled out from reference TRBV7-9 and TRBJ2-7, the complete variable domain reads DTGVSQNPRHKITKRGQNVTFRCDPISEHNRLYWYRQTLGQGPEFLTYFQNEAQLEKSRLLSDRFSAERPKGSFSTLEIQRTEQGDSAMYLCASSLQGTGSAYEQYFGPGTRLTVT.